Below are 22 T cell receptor beta chains sequenced from a single sample in a study of cytomegalovirus exposure and HLA in healthy donors. It was with 60 Vbeta and 13 Jbeta primers that the PCR ran. The data were produced by immunoSEQ multiplex PCR, yet TCRdb's version contains in-frame clones alone and is incomplete. This table has 160,000 or so clones, approximately 78% appearing once. Sequencing used PBMCs. The receptors derive from a male donor in good health and CMV-seronegative.

The chain links TRBV5-1 to TRBJ2-5, with 9 bases lining up with TRBD1. Germline CDR1 and CDR2: SGHRS and YFSETQ. The CDR3 is 14 amino acids. J was trimmed by 9 bases and V by 2 bases; bases with no gene match: 8. CDR3 DNA sequence: TGCGCCAGCAGCTTCCCGGACAGGGGTGAGGCCCAGTACTTC. Its translation is CASSFPDRGEAQYF.

The chain is built from TRBV4-3 and TRBJ2-2; maybe TRBD1 (6 bases). The V gene's germline CDR1 is LGHNA and CDR2 YSLEER. The CDR3 consists of 16 residues. The ends were cut back, 0 bases at V and 1 base at J, with 9 bases in the middle. The CDR3 spells CASSQDDRMNTGELFF. In DNA, the CDR3 is TGCGCCAGCAGCCAAGATGACAGGATGAACACCGGGGAGCTGTTTTTT.

The chain employs TRBV28 and TRBJ2-1; D perhaps matches TRBD2 (6 bases). CDR3 size: 14 residues. The germline CDR1 and CDR2 sequences are MDHEN and SYDVKM. Trimming cost V 5 bases and J 4 bases, with 12 bases left between them. DNA for the CDR3: TGTGCCAGCAGTCAGACCGGGACTTACAATGAGCAGTTCTTC. Translation: CASSQTGTYNEQFF.

This chain links TRBV20-1 with TRBJ2-2; a weak D match, TRBD1 (5 bases). V gave up 7 bases and J gave up 6 bases, with 9 bases separating them. In germline, CDR1 is DFQATT, CDR2 SNEGSKA (reference sequence). The CDR3 loop spans 11 amino acids. CDR3 sequence reads: CSVTRAGELFF. CDR3 bases: TGCAGTGTAACCAGGGCCGGGGAGCTGTTTTTT.

As regards this clone: A junction boundary mismatches the germline segment, possibly from a read error. The V call is TRBV7-2, the J call TRBJ1-3; D call uncertain. Germline V CDR1 and CDR2: SGHTA, FQGNSA. The CDR3 consists of 12 residues. The CDR3 protein is CASSLGGSTIYF. DNA of the CDR3: TGTGCCAGCAGCTTAGGAGGAAGCACCATATATTTT.

CDR3 nucleotides: TGTGCCAGCAGCTTGACAGGGCTCTTTGACACTGAAGCTTTCTTT. Translation gives CASSLTGLFDTEAFF. The chain is built from TRBV5-5 and TRBJ1-1; D perhaps matches TRBD1 (6 bases). The germline V gene has CDR1 SGHKS and CDR2 YYEKEE (reference sequence). This CDR3 spans 15 amino acids. Trimming stripped 1 base from V and 3 bases from J, with 13 bases between.

V is TRBV6-1 and J is TRBJ1-2; D is unresolved. Germline V lookup: CDR1 MNHNS, CDR2 SASEGT. This CDR3 has 16 residues. V dropped 2 bases and J dropped 8 bases, with 21 bases sitting between them. The CDR3 protein is CASSESSWSIRGGYTF. The CDR3 nucleotides are TGTGCCAGCAGTGAAAGCTCGTGGTCCATCCGAGGGGGCTACACCTTC.

The chain has TRBV2 and TRBJ2-2; possibly TRBD2 for D (5 bases). The CDR3 length is 13 residues. V was shortened by 8 bases and J by 3 bases, with 10 bases between the two germline ends. The germline V gene has CDR1 SNHLY and CDR2 FYNNEI. The CDR3 nucleotides read TGTGCCAGCGTGACTACCTACACCGGGGAGCTGTTTTTT. Its protein product is CASVTTYTGELFF. Based on the CDR3 plus reference TRBV2 and TRBJ2-2, the full variable domain is EPEVTQTPSHQVTQMGQEVILRCVPISNHLYFYWYRQILGQKVEFLVSFYNNEISEKSEIFDDQFSVERPDGSNFTLKIRSTKLEDSAMYFCASVTTYTGELFFGEGSRLTVL.

J is TRBJ1-1 and V is TRBV13, with 8 bases lining up with TRBD1. Germline CDR1 is PRHDT and CDR2 is FYEKMQ (reference sequence). This CDR3 has 15 residues. Germline trimming cut 2 bases from V and 4 bases from J; bases unmatched to any gene: 6. In DNA, the CDR3 is TGTGCCAGCAGCTTATTCAGGGGGCAGGGCACTGAAGCTTTCTTT. Its protein product is CASSLFRGQGTEAFF.

The rearrangement links TRBV7-9 to TRBJ2-7, with D possibly matching TRBD2 (6 bases). The V end lost 1 base, the J end lost 7 bases, and 11 bases lay between the germline ends. This CDR3 has 13 amino acids. Per germline, CDR1 SEHNR and CDR2 FQNEAQ (reference sequence). CDR3 protein: CASSLGPAGEQYF. The CDR3 DNA reads as TGTGCCAGCAGCTTAGGACCCGCGGGGGAGCAGTACTTC.

This chain joins TRBV7-9 and TRBJ1-1; TRBD1 agrees at 7 bases. Trimming cost V 5 bases and J 5 bases; bases outside gene matches: 8. Germline loops: CDR1 SEHNR, CDR2 FQNEAQ (reference sequence). The CDR3 consists of 14 residues. The DNA for the CDR3 is TGTGCCAGCAGCCTACGACAGGGTTTAACTGAAGCTTTCTTT. Its protein product is CASSLRQGLTEAFF.

The chain employs TRBV5-5 and TRBJ2-7; possibly TRBD1 for D (6 bases). V gave up 0 bases and J gave up 4 bases, with 8 bases separating them. Germline CDR1 SGHKS, CDR2 YYEKEE (reference sequence). The CDR3 extends over 13 amino acids. CDR3 amino acids: CASSLDRAYEQYF. DNA of the CDR3: TGTGCCAGCAGCTTGGACAGGGCGTACGAGCAGTACTTC.

V is TRBV6-5 and J is TRBJ1-1; TRBD1 matches 9 bases. Germline CDR1 and CDR2: MNHEY and SVGAGI. The CDR3 covers 13 residues. The V segment lost 2 bases and the J segment 10 bases; nucleotides outside the gene matches: 5. The CDR3 bases are TGTGCCAGCAGTTACGGGACAGGGATTGGAGCTTTCTTT. It yields the protein CASSYGTGIGAFF.

Remarks on this clone: This specimen includes other DNA sequences encoding the same CDR3. The V and J genes are TRBV2 and TRBJ2-7; 8 bases fit TRBD1. In germline, CDR1 is SNHLY, CDR2 FYNNEI. The CDR3 contains 15 residues. After removal of 4 bases from V and 4 bases from J, the junction contained 9 bases not matched to a gene. The CDR3 region is CASSVPGQGAYEQYF. The CDR3 coding sequence is TGTGCCAGCAGTGTCCCGGGGCAGGGGGCATACGAGCAGTACTTC.

The CDR3: CASSSGVVVETQYF. The DNA of the CDR3 is TGCGCCAGCAGCTCGGGGGTTGTCGTAGAGACCCAGTACTTC. This rearrangement joins TRBV5-1 to TRBJ2-5, with D maybe TRBD2 (6 bases). Germline assignment: CDR1 SGHRS and CDR2 YFSETQ. This CDR3 is 14 amino acids long. V lost 3 bases and J lost 4, with 13 bases in between.

The chain uses TRBV4-3 and TRBJ2-2; the D gene is possibly TRBD2 (6 bases). The CDR3 sequence is 14 residues long. Trimming shortened V by 4 bases and J by 2 bases, and 8 bases separated the two germline ends. Per the germline V gene, CDR1 is LGHNA and CDR2 is YSLEER. In DNA form, the CDR3 reads TGCGCCAGCAGCCGGCGGGGTAACACCGGGGAGCTGTTTTTT. This translates into CASSRRGNTGELFF.

The chain employs TRBV7-9 and TRBJ2-7; 7 nucleotides align to TRBD2. Trimming cost V 1 base and J 4 bases; bases outside gene matches: 10. This CDR3 contains 16 residues. The germline V gene has CDR1 SEHNR and CDR2 FQNEAQ (reference sequence). CDR3 residues: CASSLVRLAEVYEQYF. DNA of the CDR3: TGTGCCAGCAGCTTAGTGAGGCTAGCGGAGGTGTACGAGCAGTACTTC.

J is TRBJ2-7 and V is TRBV28; TRBD1 aligns across 9 bases. CDR1 is MDHEN, CDR2 SYDVKM, per germline. CDR3 length equals 15 residues. The J segment lost 4 bases and the V segment lost 5 bases, leaving 9 bases of the junction unmatched. The CDR3 here is CASSQQGQGSYEQYF. CDR3 nucleotide sequence: TGTGCCAGCAGTCAACAGGGACAGGGCTCGTACGAGCAGTACTTC.

The chain couples TRBV7-9 to TRBJ2-1, with a possible D match to TRBD2 (5 bases). V lost 5 bases and J lost 3, with 14 bases in between. Germline-derived CDR1 and CDR2 are SEHNR and FQNEAQ (reference sequence). The CDR3 is made up of 15 amino acids. The CDR3 sequence is CASSPRGSGYNEQFF. The CDR3 coding sequence is TGTGCCAGCAGCCCCCGCGGGTCTGGCTACAATGAGCAGTTCTTC.

The genes are TRBV6-6 and TRBJ2-1; D call uncertain. Germline CDR1 is MNHNY and CDR2 is SVGAGI (reference sequence). Trimming removed 0 bases from V and 8 bases from J, with 8 bases in between. The CDR3 totals 13 residues. This CDR3 reads CASSYSLSDEQFF. DNA of the CDR3: TGTGCCAGCAGTTACTCCCTGTCGGATGAGCAGTTCTTC.

The chain employs TRBV27 and TRBJ1-5; D is ambiguous. Germline CDR1 MNHEY, CDR2 SMNVEV (reference sequence). Trimming took 0 bases from V and 7 from J, leaving 7 bases between them. The CDR3 runs to 13 residues. DNA for the CDR3: TGTGCCAGCAGTTTATCGGCCGCCCAGCCCCAGCATTTT. Translating gives CASSLSAAQPQHF.

This clone showed up just a few times. This sequence joins TRBV7-8 and TRBJ2-5, with 9 bases aligning to TRBD2. The CDR3 runs 14 residues. Germline values: CDR1 SGHVS, CDR2 FQNEAQ. The ends lost 5 bases at V and 5 bases at J; junction bases unmatched: 6. CDR3 bases: TGTGCCAGCAGCCATAGCGGGAGTAGGGAGACCCAGTACTTC. Translation: CASSHSGSRETQYF.